This T cell receptor (beta chain) derives from a study of vaccination effects on CD4 cells after COVID-19. Study-level information: Viral peptide pools were used in the ViraFEST assay to expand antigen-specific CD4+ T cells, and sequencing came afterward. It was with 10 IU/ml IL-2 and about 10 ug/ml peptides that some 1.8 million PBMC per well were cultured. Study observations and caveats: Clones of infection and vaccine origin contracted markedly late after vaccination.

This clone was recorded only once. Its antigen is not identified. Trimming shortened V by 1 base and J by 7 bases, and 14 bases separated the two germline ends. The CDR3 has 16 amino acids. Per germline, CDR1 MGHRA and CDR2 YSYEKL. Investigators separated out CD4+ T cells once around eleven days of culture had passed. Participants were given two doses of BNT162b2 or mRNA-1273 vaccine. Clones were read by immunoSEQ multiplex PCR, and TCRdb kept only the in-frame ones, dropping some. The sample lists under 55,000 clones, under 80% seen once, with about 7% in the top ten. The TCR comes from a human donor who received a COVID-19 vaccine. The sequencing here drew on CD4+ T cells from PBMCs cultured without peptide, taken after COVID-19 vaccination. The rearrangement links TRBV4-1 to TRBJ1-6, with a tentative D call TRBD1 (6 bases). CDR3 loop: CASSQGRGGRNSPLHF. CDR3 coding DNA: TGCGCCAGCAGCCAAGGACGTGGGGGGCGAAATTCACCCCTCCACTTT.